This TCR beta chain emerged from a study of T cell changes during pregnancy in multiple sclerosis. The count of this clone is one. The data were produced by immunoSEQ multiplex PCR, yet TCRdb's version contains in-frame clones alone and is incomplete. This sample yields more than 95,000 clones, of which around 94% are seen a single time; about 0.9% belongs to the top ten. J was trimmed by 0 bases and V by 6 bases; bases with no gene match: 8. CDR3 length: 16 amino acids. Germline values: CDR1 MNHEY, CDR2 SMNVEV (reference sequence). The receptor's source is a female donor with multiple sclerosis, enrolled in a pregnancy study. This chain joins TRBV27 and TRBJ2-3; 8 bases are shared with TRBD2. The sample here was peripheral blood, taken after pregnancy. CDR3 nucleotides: TGTGCCAGCAGCCCACGGGGCGGGAGGAGCACAGATACGCAGTATTTT. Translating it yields CASSPRGGRSTDTQYF.